This section outlines one T cell receptor (beta chain) sequence together with its context. Its antigen is unknown. Profiled with immunoSEQ multiplex PCR; TCRdb holds only in-frame clones, not every one. The data hold 500,000 or so clones, with 75% to 90% observed a single time. The CDR3 runs 16 residues. V was pared by 1 base and J by 4 bases, with 15 bases between. Germline CDR1 reads LNHNV; CDR2 reads YYDKDF (reference sequence). This entry comes from a study of Ad26.COV2.S vaccination and SARS-CoV-2 variants. Whole-study findings and limits: Post-vaccination spike-specific CD8+ and CD4+ T cell responses reportedly had substantial breadth.

Treatment given: some 19 received Ad26.COV2.S at low or high dose, single or two shots; five or six received placebo; per-sample allocation not given. Material that was analyzed had been drawn on day 63 after the first vaccine or placebo injection. Participants' vaccine, an Ad26 vector, delivered Wuhan-strain SARS-CoV-2 spike. This specimen consisted of peripheral blood, obtained in a trial of Ad26.COV2.S vaccine versus placebo. The sequence derives from a person between 18 and 65 years old who received the Ad26.COV2.S COVID-19 vaccine or a placebo. This chain joins TRBV15 and TRBJ2-3; D perhaps matches TRBD2 (5 bases). CDR3 coding DNA: TGTGCCACCAGCAGAGGGAAGAGGGAGACGGCAGATACGCAGTATTTT. Translated: CATSRGKRETADTQYF. Based on the CDR3 plus reference TRBV15 and TRBJ2-3, the full variable domain is DAMVIQNPRYQVTQFGKPVTLSCSQTLNHNVMYWYQQKSSQAPKLLFHYYDKDFNNEADTPDNFQSRRPNTSFCFLDIRSPGLGDTAMYLCATSRGKRETADTQYFGPGTRLTVL.